This T cell receptor beta chain was recorded in a study of regulatory and conventional T cells in RAG deficiency. Study-wide results and caveats: Control T-cell subsets had markedly higher Shannon entropy and lower Simpson indices than RAG-deficient patients. Treg unique TCR beta sequences were approximately 96-fold fewer in Omenn syndrome and CID/AS patients than controls.

On this clone itself: The antigen is unknown.

Sequencing used immunoSEQ multiplex PCR; TCRdb keeps in-frame clones, though not all of them. The data show 20,000 to 25,000 clones, with around 95% seen just once and over 1% held by the top ten. The germline V gene encodes CDR1 MDHEN and CDR2 SYDVKM. V lost 6 bases and J lost 5, with 19 bases in between. CDR3 length equals 15 residues. Genomic DNA came from blood conventional CD4+ T cells gated CD25-low CD127-high. These sequences were also reported in another study, on regulatory T cells. That investigation notes: Primers: 52 TRBV forward and 13 TRBJ reverse. Regulatory T cells showed the strongest V-J pair restriction and V/J gene skewing among patient repertoires.

This TCR derives from a human donor in good health. The chain combines TRBV28 with TRBJ1-1; D might be TRBD1 (6 bases). The sequencing input was CD25- CD4+ T cells sorted from blood. The CDR3 coding sequence is TGTGCCAGCAGCTCACAGGGTATAGGAAGGACTGAAGCTTTCTTT. This encodes CASSSQGIGRTEAFF.